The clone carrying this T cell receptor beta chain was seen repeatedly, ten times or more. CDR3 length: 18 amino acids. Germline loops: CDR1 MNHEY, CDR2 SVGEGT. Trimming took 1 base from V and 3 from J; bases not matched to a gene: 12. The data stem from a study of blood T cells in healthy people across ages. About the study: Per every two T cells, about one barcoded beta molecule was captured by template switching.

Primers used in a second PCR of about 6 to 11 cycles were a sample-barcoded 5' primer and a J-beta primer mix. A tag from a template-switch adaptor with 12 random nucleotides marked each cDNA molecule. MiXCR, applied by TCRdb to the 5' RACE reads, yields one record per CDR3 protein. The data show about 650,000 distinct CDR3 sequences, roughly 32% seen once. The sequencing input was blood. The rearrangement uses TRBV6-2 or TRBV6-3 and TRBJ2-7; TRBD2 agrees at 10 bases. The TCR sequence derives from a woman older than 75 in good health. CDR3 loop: CASSYWSGGGPLDYEQYF. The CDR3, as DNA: TGTGCCAGCAGTTACTGGAGCGGGGGGGGACCACTGGACTACGAGCAGTACTTC.